This T cell receptor beta chain was retrieved from a study of low-dose radiotherapy and immunotherapy resistance in tumors. Time point denoted: after trial treatment. Treatment described: LDRT plus nivolumab, ipilimumab, low-dose cyclophosphamide and aspirin (RACIN trial). This clonotype was found many times. Primers targeting TRAV and TRBV primed first-strand cDNA, covering alpha and beta chains. The TCRs were subjected to amplification over about 20 PCR cycles employing a constant-region primer in conjunction with a V-primer adapter. Amplifying the isolated mRNA was done by in vitro transcription. Each CDR3 protein gets one entry after TCRdb re-called the reads with MiXCR. The repertoire holds about 91,000 distinct CDR3 sequences, with 20% to 25% as singletons. Per the germline V gene, CDR1 is WNHNN and CDR2 is SYGVQD (reference sequence). The V end lost 5 bases, the J end lost 2 bases, and 9 bases lay between the germline ends. This CDR3 region has 14 residues.

The sample here was PBMCs, taken after low-dose radiotherapy plus immunotherapy. The origin of this receptor is a female donor with ovarian cancer. V usage is TRBV10-1 and J usage is TRBJ2-2; tentatively, D is TRBD1 (5 bases). CDR3 bases: TGCGCCAGCAGTAAGACAGCCAACACCGGGGAGCTGTTTTTT. Its protein product is CASSKTANTGELFF.